These 3 T cell receptor beta chains originate from one sample sequenced in a study of metastatic and nonmetastatic thyroid tumors. TCRdb re-clonotyped the PCR reads through MiXCR. The table lists 15,000 to 20,000 clones, 30% to 40% of them singletons. Every patient was untreated before thyroid surgery. Sequencing used tumor tissue. These receptors were collected from a male donor with papillary thyroid cancer or a benign thyroid nodule (not recorded which). Some clones in this sample may be carry-over from other donors' samples.

Relative to its sample, this clone is medium-sized. The chain couples TRBV7-8 to TRBJ2-7; D call uncertain. V lost 3 bases and J lost 4, with 7 bases in between. The germline V gene encodes CDR1 SGHVS and CDR2 FQNEAQ. This CDR3 has 12 amino acids. For the CDR3, the DNA is TGTGCCAGCAGCTTCGACATTTACGAGCAGTACTTC. Its translation is CASSFDIYEQYF.

This chain's CDR3 is CASSYQTSGSKNEQFF. For the CDR3, the DNA is TGTGCCAGCAGTTATCAAACTAGCGGGTCTAAGAATGAGCAGTTCTTC. The rearrangement links TRBV6-2 or TRBV6-3 to TRBJ2-1; 9 bases align to TRBD2. Germline V gene data show CDR1 as MNHEY and CDR2 as SVGEGT. V lost 3 bases to trimming and J lost 7 bases; unmatched junction nucleotides: 10. The CDR3 length is 16 residues.

The gene calls are TRBV11-2 and TRBJ2-3; no clear D gene. There are 15 residues in the CDR3. Germline CDR1 SGHAT, CDR2 FQNNGV. Trimming pared 0 bases from V and 3 bases from J, leaving 10 bases between. CDR3 in amino acids: CASSLDLIRTDTQYF. In nucleotides, the CDR3 is TGTGCCAGCAGCTTAGATTTAATCAGGACAGATACGCAGTATTTT.